This T cell receptor (beta chain) is drawn from a study of blood T cell repertoires in COVID-19. V shed 0 bases and J shed 2 bases, with 7 bases lying between them. Germline V gene data show CDR1 as SGHNT and CDR2 as YENEEA. This CDR3 comprises 14 residues. Authors' processing steps: The assay estimated nucleated cells by amplifying reference gene primers. Some clones are missing from TCRdb's copy, which holds only in-frame ones; the method was immunoSEQ multiplex PCR. That table furnishes V, J and clone size, whereas the DNA furnished D and trimming. This table holds about 230,000 clones, 65% to 90% found once.

V is TRBV11-3 and J is TRBJ1-2; perhaps TRBD1 as D (5 bases). The sequence derives from a middle-aged man who had recovered from COVID-19. Sequencing was performed on peripheral blood. The DNA of the CDR3 is TGTGCCAGCAGCTTAGAGGGACTGAACTATGGCTACACCTTC. The encoded protein is CASSLEGLNYGYTF. Drawing the rest from reference TRBV11-3 and TRBJ1-2, the complete variable domain is EAGVVQSPRYKIIEKKQPVAFWCNPISGHNTLYWYLQNLGQGPELLIRYENEEAVDDSQLPKDRFSAERLKGVDSTLKIQPAELGDSAVYLCASSLEGLNYGYTFGSGTRLTVV.